The rows below give T cell receptor beta chains drawn from one sample of a study of blood T cell repertoires in COVID-19. The data were produced by immunoSEQ multiplex PCR, yet TCRdb's version contains in-frame clones alone and is incomplete. Of 130,000 to 150,000 clones in the sample, under 90% were seen once. Sequencing used peripheral blood. The receptors here all came from a woman older than 75 in a cohort sampled during active or convalescent COVID-19. Both conserved end residues are part of each CDR3. The order of the fields is J gene, D gene, V gene, clone size, CDR3 DNA, CDR3 protein. A D gene is named only where the DNA matches it firmly. Size values are once, few and many counts, or a class for expanded clones, and some rows have none.

TRBJ1-5 | . | TRBV18 | . | TGTGCCAGCTCACCGGTCTATAGCAATCAGCCCCAGCATTTT | CASSPVYSNQPQHF
TRBJ2-2 | TRBD2 | TRBV7-3 | . | TGTGCCAGCAGCTTGGGGACGGGAGGATACGGGGAGCTGTTTTTT | CASSLGTGGYGELFF
TRBJ1-5 | . | TRBV9 | once | TGTGCCAGCAGTTCGACAGTCGATCGGCCCCAGCATTTT | CASSSTVDRPQHF
TRBJ2-5 | TRBD2 | TRBV7-2 | . | TGTGCCAGCAGCTTCTTGGGACTAAAAGAGACCCAGTACTTC | CASSFLGLKETQYF
TRBJ2-5 | . | TRBV11-2 | . | TGTGCCAGCAGCTCGGAGGGCGGTTTCAACTGGAACCAAGAGACCCAGTACTTC | CASSSEGGFNWNQETQYF
TRBJ2-5 | . | TRBV6-5 | . | TGTGCCAGCAGTCCATACCAAGAGACCCAGTACTTC | CASSPYQETQYF
TRBJ1-2 | . | TRBV5-4 | . | TGTGCCAGCAGCTTGTTGGAGATTGACTATGGCTACACCTTC | CASSLLEIDYGYTF
TRBJ1-5 | . | TRBV21-1 | . | TGTGCCAGCAGCAAAGTTGACAGGGGGTCTTGTCAGCCCCAGCATTTT | CASSKVDRGSCQPQHF
TRBJ2-2 | TRBD2 | TRBV7-3 | . | TGTGCCAGCAGCTTAGCGGGGGGGGGAGCCGGGGAGCTGTTTTTT | CASSLAGGGAGELFF
TRBJ2-5 | . | TRBV18 | . | TGTGCCAGCTCACCAGGGCGAGGGGGTACAGAGACCCAGTACTTC | CASSPGRGGTETQYF
TRBJ2-2 | . | TRBV5-4 | . | TGTGCCAGCAGAGGACAGAACACCGGGGAGCTGTTTTTT | CASRGQNTGELFF
TRBJ1-1 | TRBD1 | TRBV28 | . | TGTGCCAGCAGTTTTTCAGCTCACAGGGGGCTAACTGAAGCTTTCTTT | CASSFSAHRGLTEAFF
TRBJ2-5 | TRBD2 | TRBV4-2 | . | TGTGCCAGCAGCCAAGATGGGGGGGGTTTATTGACCCAGTACTTC | CASSQDGGGLLTQYF
TRBJ1-3 | . | TRBV19 | . | TGTGCCAGTAGTATAGATGACAGGAGAAACACCATATATTTT | CASSIDDRRNTIYF
TRBJ2-1 | TRBD1 | TRBV14 | . | TGTGCCAGCAGCCAAGGACAGGGGATCTACAATGAGCAGTTCTTC | CASSQGQGIYNEQFF
TRBJ1-3 | . | TRBV25-1 | once | TGTGCCAGCAGTGAGGGGAGGACCATATATTTT | CASSEGRTIYF
TRBJ1-1 | . | TRBV29-1 | . | TGCAGCGTCACAGGGACCGTGAACACTGAAGCTTTCTTT | CSVTGTVNTEAFF
TRBJ2-3 | . | TRBV7-2 | few | TGTGCCAGCAGTGTCCCCGGCCGGGGGGCCACAGATACGCAGTATTTT | CASSVPGRGATDTQYF
TRBJ1-4 | . | TRBV7-8 | . | TGTGCCAGCAGCAGACAGAATCGTGAAAAACTGTTTTTT | CASSRQNREKLFF
TRBJ1-2 | . | TRBV28 | once | TGTGCCAGCAGTTCCTGGGGGAGGGTGAAAGTTGGTTATGGCTACACCTTC | CASSSWGRVKVGYGYTF
TRBJ1-4 | . | TRBV11-1 | once | TGTGCCAGCGCGAGGGAGCTGGGTGAAAAACTGTTTTTT | CASARELGEKLFF
TRBJ1-6 | TRBD1 | TRBV6-2/TRBV6-3 | . | TGTGCCAGCAGTTACGGGGTGACAGGGGTTAGGAATTCACCCCTCCACTTT | CASSYGVTGVRNSPLHF
TRBJ2-5 | TRBD1 | TRBV5-4 | . | TGTGCCAGCAGCTCAGAAGTCCGGACAGGGGGAGAGACCCAGTACTTC | CASSSEVRTGGETQYF
TRBJ1-4 | TRBD1 | TRBV29-1 | . | TGCAGCGCCGGACAGGGAGGCGAAAAACTGTTTTTT | CSAGQGGEKLFF
TRBJ1-1 | TRBD1 | TRBV7-2 | . | TGTGCCAGCAGTACCCCCGGGACAGCTAGACAAGCTTTCTTT | CASSTPGTARQAFF
TRBJ2-1 | TRBD2 | TRBV7-3 | . | TGTGCCAGCAGACCTACAGCGGGGGGGCTTAGCGATGAGCAGTTCTTC | CASRPTAGGLSDEQFF
TRBJ2-3 | TRBD2 | TRBV2 | . | TGTGCCAGCAGATTTGGGGCGGGGGGGCCAGATACGCAGTATTTT | CASRFGAGGPDTQYF
TRBJ1-2 | . | TRBV5-1 | . | TGCGCCAGCAGCTTAGACCCCGGGATCTATGGCTACACCTTC | CASSLDPGIYGYTF
TRBJ2-3 | TRBD1 | TRBV5-1 | few | TGCGCCAGCAGCTTGGCCCAACAGGGGCCGCAGTATTTT | CASSLAQQGPQYF
TRBJ1-1 | TRBD1 | TRBV6-6 | . | TGTGCCAGCACCCCTCAAGGGCAGGGGGACACTGAAGCTTTCTTT | CASTPQGQGDTEAFF
TRBJ2-5 | TRBD1 | TRBV7-8 | . | TGTGCCAGCAGCTTACGGACAGGCCAAGAGACCCAGTACTTC | CASSLRTGQETQYF
TRBJ2-3 | . | TRBV29-1 | . | TGCAGCGTTGGGGCGCGTAGGGGATCGTTACAGGCAGATACGCAGTATTTT | CSVGARRGSLQADTQYF
TRBJ2-5 | TRBD2 | TRBV7-2 | . | TGTGCCAGCCTAGCGGGGAACCAAGAGACCCAGTACTTC | CASLAGNQETQYF
TRBJ2-5 | . | TRBV7-9 | few | TGTGCCAGCAGGAGACAAGCAGGCGGGGAGACCCAGTACTTC | CASRRQAGGETQYF
TRBJ1-2 | . | TRBV28 | . | TGTGCCAGCAGCGAGAGGGATGGCTACACCTTC | CASSERDGYTF
TRBJ2-5 | TRBD2 | TRBV4-1 | . | TGCGCCAGCAGCCATTTTGCTAGCGGGGTATCTTTGGAGACCCAGTACTTC | CASSHFASGVSLETQYF
TRBJ2-3 | TRBD2 | TRBV4-3 | . | TGCGCCAGCAGCCAATTTCATAGCGGGGGGGTTCAAGATACGCAGTATTTT | CASSQFHSGGVQDTQYF
TRBJ1-4 | . | TRBV9 | once | TGTGCCAGCAGCCGATCAGGAACTAATGAAAAACTGTTTTTT | CASSRSGTNEKLFF
TRBJ2-5 | . | TRBV11-3 | . | TGTGCCAGCAGCTTAGGGGCTCTAGAGACCCAGTACTTC | CASSLGALETQYF
TRBJ2-3 | . | TRBV13 | . | TGTGCCAGCAGCTTAACAGGTCGCACAGATACGCAGTATTTT | CASSLTGRTDTQYF
TRBJ1-2 | TRBD1 | TRBV5-4 | . | TGTGCCAGCAGCCCGACGACAGGGGCTATGGATGGCTACACCTTC | CASSPTTGAMDGYTF
TRBJ1-1 | . | TRBV11-3 | . | TGTGCCAGCAGCCTCGACCGGGTTAACACTGAAGCTTTCTTT | CASSLDRVNTEAFF
TRBJ1-1 | . | TRBV6-5 | . | TGTGCCAGCAGTATGACTGAGAACACTGAAGCTTTCTTT | CASSMTENTEAFF
TRBJ1-5 | . | TRBV12-3/TRBV12-4 | . | TGTGCCAGCAGTCGACAGGGCAATCAGCCCCAGCATTTT | CASSRQGNQPQHF